The 11 T cell receptor beta chains given below trace back to one sample, sequenced in a study of PD-1 blockade in classical Hodgkin lymphoma. Sequencing used immunoSEQ multiplex PCR; TCRdb keeps in-frame clones, though not all of them. The sample lists some 93,000 clones; roughly nine tenths were seen once. All trial patients relapsed after autologous stem cell transplantation. The source material was peripheral blood mononuclear cells (PBMCs), sampled before the second cycle of nivolumab. The receptors here all came from a human donor with classical Hodgkin lymphoma.

V and J are TRBV12-2 and TRBJ1-4. TRBV12-2 is designated a pseudogene. The CDR3 extends over 17 amino acids. The CDR3 nucleotides are TGTGCAAGTCGCTTAAAACCCCCACGGTCCGTGAATGAAAAACTGTTTTTT. This gives the protein CASRLKPPRSVNEKLFF.

The chain links TRBV6-5 to TRBJ1-1, with 7 bases lining up with TRBD1. J lost 4 bases, V lost 2 bases, and 4 bases had no gene match. The CDR3 spans 14 residues. Germline CDR1 reads MNHEY; CDR2 reads SVGAGI. The CDR3 coding sequence is TGTGCCAGCAGTTACACGGGACAGACCACTGAAGCTTTCTTT. It yields the protein CASSYTGQTTEAFF.

The chain has TRBV19 and TRBJ1-5, with TRBD1 matching 8 bases. V was pared by 1 base and J by 4 bases, with 3 bases of the junction left unmatched. The germline V gene has CDR1 LNHDA and CDR2 SQIVND (reference sequence). This CDR3 region has 15 residues. This CDR3 reads CASSIGTGFNQPQHF. As DNA, the CDR3 is TGTGCCAGTAGTATAGGGACAGGGTTTAATCAGCCCCAGCATTTT.

This rearrangement joins TRBV6-1 to TRBJ2-7; D might be TRBD1 or TRBD2, each matching 6 bases. This CDR3 contains 16 residues. V lost 3 bases, J lost 5 bases, and 20 bases lay in between. CDR1 and CDR2 (germline): MNHNS, SASEGT. The CDR3 DNA sequence: TGTGCCAGCAGTGACTACGGTGGGGGGCTCGTCGACGAGCAGTACTTC. Translated: CASSDYGGGLVDEQYF.

This chain's CDR3 is CASSLRGEYGYTF. The DNA for the CDR3 is TGTGCCAGCAGTTTACGAGGGGAATATGGCTACACCTTC. J is TRBJ1-2 and V is TRBV27; the D gene is possibly TRBD1 (5 bases). The germline CDR1 and CDR2 sequences are MNHEY and SMNVEV (reference sequence). V was shortened by 2 bases and J by 5 bases, with 9 bases between the two germline ends. The CDR3 is 13 residues long.

The rearrangement joins TRBV13 to TRBJ2-5; maybe TRBD2 (6 bases). V was shortened by 0 bases and J by 6 bases, with 11 bases between the two germline ends. This CDR3 has 14 residues. Per germline, CDR1 PRHDT and CDR2 FYEKMQ (reference sequence). The CDR3 DNA is TGTGCCAGCAGCTTAGGCGTCGGGAGTAAGACCCAGTACTTC. Translating gives CASSLGVGSKTQYF.

In this sample, this clone turned up once. This chain joins TRBV6-1 and TRBJ2-1; 10 nucleotides agree with TRBD2. The CDR3 is 15 residues long. Trimming at V came to 2 bases and at J to 6 bases, leaving 4 bases not matched to a gene. Germline CDR1 reads MNHNS; CDR2 reads SASEGT. The CDR3 spells CASSESAGGPNEQFF. CDR3 bases: TGTGCCAGCAGTGAATCAGCGGGAGGGCCCAATGAGCAGTTCTTC.

This chain uses TRBV5-6 with TRBJ2-5; tentatively, D is TRBD1 or TRBD2 (5 bases each). The CDR3 spans 14 residues. The ends were cut back, 3 bases at V and 6 bases at J, with 15 bases in the middle. Germline CDR1 and CDR2: SGHDT and YYEEEE. The CDR3 loop is CASSSGTPTQTQYF. DNA for the CDR3: TGTGCCAGCAGCTCCGGGACCCCGACACAGACCCAGTACTTC.

The chain combines TRBV7-8 with TRBJ2-7; D might be TRBD2 (6 bases). The V gene lost 0 bases and the J gene lost 3 bases, with 18 bases spanning the gap. The CDR3 extends over 17 amino acids. Germline CDR1 and CDR2: SGHVS and FQNEAQ. CDR3 protein: CASSLAPQRRGLYEQYF. In DNA form, the CDR3 reads TGTGCCAGCAGCTTAGCCCCCCAGCGGAGGGGACTCTACGAGCAGTACTTC.

The chain has TRBV11-3 and TRBJ2-1; the match to TRBD1 covers 7 bases. Germline V gene lookup returns CDR1 SGHNT and CDR2 YENEEA. The CDR3 spans 16 residues. With V trimmed by 5 bases and J by 0 bases, 7 bases remained unmatched. CDR3 loop: CASSRRRDSSYNEQFF. The CDR3 DNA is TGTGCCAGCAGCCGGCGCCGGGACAGCTCCTACAATGAGCAGTTCTTC. Using reference TRBV11-3 and TRBJ2-1 for the parts outside the CDR3, the full variable domain is EAGVVQSPRYKIIEKKQPVAFWCNPISGHNTLYWYLQNLGQGPELLIRYENEEAVDDSQLPKDRFSAERLKGVDSTLKIQPAELGDSAVYLCASSRRRDSSYNEQFFGPGTRLTVL.

The chain has TRBV5-6 and TRBJ2-7, with D possibly TRBD2 on 5 matching bases. The CDR3 runs to 15 residues. The germline V and J ends were trimmed by 3 bases and 0 bases, with 13 bases remaining between them. The germline V gene encodes CDR1 SGHDT and CDR2 YYEEEE. The CDR3 coding sequence is TGTGCCAGCAGCTCCAATCGTGGGAGCTCCTACGAGCAGTACTTC. It codes for CASSSNRGSSYEQYF.